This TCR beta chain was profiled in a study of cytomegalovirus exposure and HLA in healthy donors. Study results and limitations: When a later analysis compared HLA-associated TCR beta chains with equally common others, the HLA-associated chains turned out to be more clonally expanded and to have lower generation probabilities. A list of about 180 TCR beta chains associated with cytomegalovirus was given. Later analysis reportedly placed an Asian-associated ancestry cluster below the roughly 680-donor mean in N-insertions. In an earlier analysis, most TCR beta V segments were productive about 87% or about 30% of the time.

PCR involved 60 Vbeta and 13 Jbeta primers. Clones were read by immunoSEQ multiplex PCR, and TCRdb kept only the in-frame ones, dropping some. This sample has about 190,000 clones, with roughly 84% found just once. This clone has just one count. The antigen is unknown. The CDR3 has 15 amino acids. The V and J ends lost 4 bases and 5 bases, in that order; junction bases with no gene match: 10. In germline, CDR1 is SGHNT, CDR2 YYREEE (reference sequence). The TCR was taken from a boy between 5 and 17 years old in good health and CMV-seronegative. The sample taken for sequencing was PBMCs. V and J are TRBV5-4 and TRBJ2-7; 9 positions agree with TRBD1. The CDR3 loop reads CASSTNRGRLNEQYF. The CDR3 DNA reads TGTGCCAGCAGCACGAACAGGGGGCGCTTAAACGAGCAGTACTTC. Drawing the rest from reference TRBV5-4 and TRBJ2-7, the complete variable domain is ETGVTQSPTHLIKTRGQQVTLRCSSQSGHNTVSWYQQALGQGPQFIFQYYREEENGRGNFPPRFSGLQFPNYSSELNVNALELDDSALYLCASSTNRGRLNEQYFGPGTRLTVT.